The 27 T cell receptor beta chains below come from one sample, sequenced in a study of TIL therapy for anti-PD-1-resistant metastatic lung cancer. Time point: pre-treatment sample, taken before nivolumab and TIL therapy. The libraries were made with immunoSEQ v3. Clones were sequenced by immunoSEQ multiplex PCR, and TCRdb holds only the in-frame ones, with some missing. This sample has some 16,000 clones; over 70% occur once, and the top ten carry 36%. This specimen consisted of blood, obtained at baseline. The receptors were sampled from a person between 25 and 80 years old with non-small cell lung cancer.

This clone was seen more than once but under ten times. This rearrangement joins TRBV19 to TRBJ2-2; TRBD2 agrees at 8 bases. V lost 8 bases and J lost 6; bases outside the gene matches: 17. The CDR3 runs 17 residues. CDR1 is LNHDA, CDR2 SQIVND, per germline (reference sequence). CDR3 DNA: TGTGCCAGTTCCGTGGGGTCCGTTCTCGGGAGGGCCGGGGAGCTGTTTTTT. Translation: CASSVGSVLGRAGELFF. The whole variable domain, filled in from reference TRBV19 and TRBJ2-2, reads DGGITQSPKYLFRKEGQNVTLSCEQNLNHDAMYWYRQDPGQGLRLIYYSQIVNDFQKGDIAEGYSVSREKKESFPLTVTSAQKNPTAFYLCASSVGSVLGRAGELFFGEGSRLTVL.

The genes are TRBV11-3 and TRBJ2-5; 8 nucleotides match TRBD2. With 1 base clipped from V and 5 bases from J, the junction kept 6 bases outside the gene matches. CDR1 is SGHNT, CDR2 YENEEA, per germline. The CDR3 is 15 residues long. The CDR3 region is CASSLVAGGGETQYF. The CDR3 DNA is TGTGCCAGCAGCTTAGTTGCGGGGGGAGGGGAGACCCAGTACTTC.

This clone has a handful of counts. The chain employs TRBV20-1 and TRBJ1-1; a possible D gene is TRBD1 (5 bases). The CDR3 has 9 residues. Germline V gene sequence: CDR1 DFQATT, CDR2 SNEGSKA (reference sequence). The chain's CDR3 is CSPFGGAFF. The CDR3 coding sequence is TGCAGCCCATTCGGGGGGGCTTTCTTT.

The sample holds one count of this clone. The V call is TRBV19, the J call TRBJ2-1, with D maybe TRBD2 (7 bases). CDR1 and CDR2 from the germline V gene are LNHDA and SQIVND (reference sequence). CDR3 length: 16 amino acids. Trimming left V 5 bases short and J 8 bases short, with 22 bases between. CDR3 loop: CASSDEPGAGVDEQFF. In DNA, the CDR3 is TGTGCCAGTAGTGACGAACCGGGGGCGGGAGTTGATGAGCAGTTCTTC.

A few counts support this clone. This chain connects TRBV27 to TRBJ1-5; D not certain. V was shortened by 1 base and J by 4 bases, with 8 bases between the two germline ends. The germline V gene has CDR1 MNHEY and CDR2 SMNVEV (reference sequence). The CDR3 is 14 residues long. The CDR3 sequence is CASSLLFGNQPQHF. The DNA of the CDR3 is TGTGCCAGCAGTTTATTGTTCGGGAATCAGCCCCAGCATTTT.

The CDR3 spells CASSLVYSGDTEAFF. As DNA, the CDR3 is TGTGCCAGCAGCTTAGTATATTCAGGGGACACTGAAGCTTTCTTT. The V and J genes are TRBV11-2 and TRBJ1-1, with a tentative D call TRBD1 (6 bases). The CDR3 is 15 amino acids. The germline CDR1 and CDR2 sequences are SGHAT and FQNNGV. With 1 base removed from V and 3 bases from J, the gap between germline ends came to 12 bases. Full variable domain (missing parts from reference TRBV11-2 and TRBJ1-1): EAGVAQSPRYKIIEKRQSVAFWCNPISGHATLYWYQQILGQGPKLLIQFQNNGVVDDSQLPKDRFSAERLKGVDSTLKIQPAKLEDSAVYLCASSLVYSGDTEAFFGQGTRLTVV.

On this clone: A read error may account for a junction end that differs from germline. The CDR3 spells CASSQGAGGFYEQYF. The CDR3 nucleotides are TGCGCCAGCAGCCAAGGGGCGGGGGGTTTCTACGAGCAGTACTTC. The genes are TRBV5-4 and TRBJ2-7; 8 positions match TRBD2. The germline gives CDR1 SGHNT, CDR2 YYREEE (reference sequence). The CDR3 consists of 15 residues.

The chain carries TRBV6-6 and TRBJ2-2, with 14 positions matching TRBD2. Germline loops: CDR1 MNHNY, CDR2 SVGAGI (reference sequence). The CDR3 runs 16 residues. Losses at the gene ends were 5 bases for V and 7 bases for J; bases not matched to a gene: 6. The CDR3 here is CASSRSTSGGVGELFF. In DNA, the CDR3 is TGTGCCAGCAGTAGATCGACTAGCGGGGGGGTCGGGGAGCTGTTTTTT.

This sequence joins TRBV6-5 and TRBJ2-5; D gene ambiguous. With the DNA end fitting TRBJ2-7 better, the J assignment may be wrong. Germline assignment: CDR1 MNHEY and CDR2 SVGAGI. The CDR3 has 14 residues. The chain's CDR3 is CASSYSLVVYEQYF. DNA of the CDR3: TGTGCCAGCAGTTACTCATTGGTAGTATACGAGCAGTACTTC.

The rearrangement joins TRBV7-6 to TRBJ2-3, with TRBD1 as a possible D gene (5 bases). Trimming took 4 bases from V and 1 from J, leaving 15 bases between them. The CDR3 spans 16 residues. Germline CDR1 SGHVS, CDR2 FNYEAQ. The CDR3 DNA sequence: TGTGCCAGCAGCTCTACGACCCAGACAGGCACAGATACGCAGTATTTT. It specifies CASSSTTQTGTDTQYF. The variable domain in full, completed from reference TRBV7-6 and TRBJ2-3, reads GAGVSQSPRYKVTKRGQDVALRCDPISGHVSLYWYRQALGQGPEFLTYFNYEAQQDKSGLPNDRFSAERPEGSISTLTIQRTEQRDSAMYRCASSSTTQTGTDTQYFGPGTRLTVL.

The CDR3 loop is CASSQGPAGSGGARETQYF. Written as DNA, the CDR3 is TGTGCCAGCAGCCAAGGCCCTGCGGGAAGCGGGGGGGCCAGGGAGACCCAGTACTTC. The V call is TRBV4-2, the J call TRBJ2-5, with 10 bases aligning to TRBD2. Germline trimming cut 1 base from V and 5 bases from J; bases unmatched to any gene: 16. Germline V gene lookup returns CDR1 LGHNA and CDR2 YNFKEQ. The CDR3 is 19 amino acids.

This chain's CDR3 is CASSGVWGYGYTF. CDR3 in DNA: TGTGCCAGCAGTGGGGTTTGGGGCTATGGCTACACCTTC. This chain links TRBV6-1 with TRBJ1-2, with D unclear. V was cut by 4 bases and J by 4 bases, with 10 bases left in between. Germline values: CDR1 MNHNS, CDR2 SASEGT. This CDR3 spans 13 amino acids.

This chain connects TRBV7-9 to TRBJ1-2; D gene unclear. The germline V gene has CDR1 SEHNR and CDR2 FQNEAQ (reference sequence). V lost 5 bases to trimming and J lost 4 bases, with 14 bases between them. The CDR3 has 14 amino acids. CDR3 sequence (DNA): TGTGCCAGCAGCCCCCTGGTTTTTAGCTATGGCTACACCTTC. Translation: CASSPLVFSYGYTF.

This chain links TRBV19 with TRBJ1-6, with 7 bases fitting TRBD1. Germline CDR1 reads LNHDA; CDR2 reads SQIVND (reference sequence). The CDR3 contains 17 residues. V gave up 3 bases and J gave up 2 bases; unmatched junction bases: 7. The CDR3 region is CASSIDRESPYNSPLHF. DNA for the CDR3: TGTGCCAGTAGTATTGACAGGGAGTCGCCCTATAATTCACCCCTCCACTTT.

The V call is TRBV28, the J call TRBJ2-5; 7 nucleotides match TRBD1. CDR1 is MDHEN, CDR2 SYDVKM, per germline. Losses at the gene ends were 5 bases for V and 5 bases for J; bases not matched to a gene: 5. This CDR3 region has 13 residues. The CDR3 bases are TGTGCCAGCAGTGGTCGCAGGGGGGAGACCCAGTACTTC. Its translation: CASSGRRGETQYF.

This CDR3 is CASSEALGGGLETQYF. CDR3 DNA sequence: TGTGCCAGCAGTGAAGCGCTCGGCGGGGGGCTGGAGACCCAGTACTTC. V and J are TRBV2 and TRBJ2-5; 8 nucleotides agree with TRBD2. The V and J ends lost 0 bases and 5 bases, in that order; junction bases with no gene match: 8. The CDR3 runs to 16 residues. Germline loops: CDR1 SNHLY, CDR2 FYNNEI. Full variable domain (rest looked up from reference TRBV2 and TRBJ2-5): EPEVTQTPSHQVTQMGQEVILRCVPISNHLYFYWYRQILGQKVEFLVSFYNNEISEKSEIFDDQFSVERPDGSNFTLKIRSTKLEDSAMYFCASSEALGGGLETQYFGPGTRLLVL.

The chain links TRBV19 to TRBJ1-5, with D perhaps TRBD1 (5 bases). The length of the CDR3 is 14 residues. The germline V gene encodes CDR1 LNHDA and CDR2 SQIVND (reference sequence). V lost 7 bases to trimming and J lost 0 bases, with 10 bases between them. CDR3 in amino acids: CASMGRASNQPQHF. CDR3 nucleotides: TGTGCCAGTATGGGCAGGGCTAGCAATCAGCCCCAGCATTTT.

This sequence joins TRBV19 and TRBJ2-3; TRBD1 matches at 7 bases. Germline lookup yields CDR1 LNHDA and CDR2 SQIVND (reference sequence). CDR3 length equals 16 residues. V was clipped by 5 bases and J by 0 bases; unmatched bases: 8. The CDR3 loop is CASSAKTGLSTDTQYF. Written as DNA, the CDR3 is TGTGCCAGTAGTGCGAAGACAGGGCTTAGCACAGATACGCAGTATTTT.

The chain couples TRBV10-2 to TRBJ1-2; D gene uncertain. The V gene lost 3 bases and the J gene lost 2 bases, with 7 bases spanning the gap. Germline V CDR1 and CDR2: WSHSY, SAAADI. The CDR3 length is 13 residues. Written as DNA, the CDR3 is TGCGCCAGCAGTGACAGTTCCAACTATGGCTACACCTTC. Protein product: CASSDSSNYGYTF.

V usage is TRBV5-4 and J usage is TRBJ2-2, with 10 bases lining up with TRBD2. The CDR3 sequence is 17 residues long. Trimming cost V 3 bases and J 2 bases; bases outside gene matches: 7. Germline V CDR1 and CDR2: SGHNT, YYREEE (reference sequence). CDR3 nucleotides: TGTGCCAGCAGCTCCGACGGACTAGCGGCTAACACCGGGGAGCTGTTTTTT. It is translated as CASSSDGLAANTGELFF.

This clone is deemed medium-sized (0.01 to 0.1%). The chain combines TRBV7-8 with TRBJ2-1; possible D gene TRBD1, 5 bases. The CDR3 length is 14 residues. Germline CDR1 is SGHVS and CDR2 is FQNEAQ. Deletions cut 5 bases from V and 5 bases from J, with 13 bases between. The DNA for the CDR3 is TGTGCCAGCAGCCAAGGGGCAGGCGACAATGAGCAGTTCTTC. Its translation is CASSQGAGDNEQFF.

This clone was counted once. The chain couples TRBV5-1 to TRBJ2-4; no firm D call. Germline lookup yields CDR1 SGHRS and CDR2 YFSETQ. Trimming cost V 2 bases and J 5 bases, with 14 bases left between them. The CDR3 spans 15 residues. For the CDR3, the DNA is TGCGCCAGCAGCTTCGATGTCTCGGCCCAAAACATTCAGTACTTC. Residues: CASSFDVSAQNIQYF. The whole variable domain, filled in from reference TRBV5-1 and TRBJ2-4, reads KAGVTQTPRYLIKTRGQQVTLSCSPISGHRSVSWYQQTPGQGLQFLFEYFSETQRNKGNFPGRFSGRQFSNSRSEMNVSTLELGDSALYLCASSFDVSAQNIQYFGAGTRLSVL.

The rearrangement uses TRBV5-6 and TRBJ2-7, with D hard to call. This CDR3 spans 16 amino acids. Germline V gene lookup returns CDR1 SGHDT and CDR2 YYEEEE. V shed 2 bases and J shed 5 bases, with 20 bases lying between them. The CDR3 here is CASSFRPPKDLHEQYF. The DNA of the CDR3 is TGTGCCAGCAGCTTTAGACCCCCGAAGGACCTACACGAGCAGTACTTC. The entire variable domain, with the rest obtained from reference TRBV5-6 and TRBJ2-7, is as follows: DAGVTQSPTHLIKTRGQQVTLRCSPKSGHDTVSWYQQALGQGPQFIFQYYEEEERQRGNFPDRFSGHQFPNYSSELNVNALLLGDSALYLCASSFRPPKDLHEQYFGPGTRLTVT.

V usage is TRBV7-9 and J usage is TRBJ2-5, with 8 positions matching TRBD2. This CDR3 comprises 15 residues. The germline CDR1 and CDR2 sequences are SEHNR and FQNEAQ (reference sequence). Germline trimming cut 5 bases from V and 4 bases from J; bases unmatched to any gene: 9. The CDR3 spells CASSPRGGLRETQYF. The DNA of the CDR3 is TGTGCCAGCAGCCCCCGGGGGGGTTTGAGAGAGACCCAGTACTTC.

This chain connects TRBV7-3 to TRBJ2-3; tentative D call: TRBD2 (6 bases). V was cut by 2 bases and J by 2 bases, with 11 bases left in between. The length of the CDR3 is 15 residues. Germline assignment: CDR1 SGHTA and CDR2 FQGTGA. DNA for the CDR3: TGTGCCAGCAGCTTATCGGGACTTGTCACAGATACGCAGTATTTT. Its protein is CASSLSGLVTDTQYF.

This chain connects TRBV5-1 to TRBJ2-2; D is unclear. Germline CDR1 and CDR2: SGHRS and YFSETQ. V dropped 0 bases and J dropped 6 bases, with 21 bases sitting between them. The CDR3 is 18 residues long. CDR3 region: CASSLEVWAPDFAGELFF. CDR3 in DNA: TGCGCCAGCAGCTTGGAAGTTTGGGCCCCAGATTTCGCCGGGGAGCTGTTTTTT.

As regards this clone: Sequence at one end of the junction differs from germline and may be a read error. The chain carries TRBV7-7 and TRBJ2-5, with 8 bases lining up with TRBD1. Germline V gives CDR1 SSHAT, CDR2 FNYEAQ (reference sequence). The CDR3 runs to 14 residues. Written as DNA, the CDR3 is TGTGCTAGCAGCCCCGACAGGGGAAGAGAGACCCAGTACTTC. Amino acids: CASSPDRGRETQYF. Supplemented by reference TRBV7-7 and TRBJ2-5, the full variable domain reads GAGVSQSPRYKVTKRGQDVTLRCDPISSHATLYWYQQALGQGPEFLTYFNYEAQPDKSGLPSDRFSAERPEGSISTLTIQRTEQRDSAMYRCASSPDRGRETQYFGPGTRLLVL.